The source of this T cell receptor (beta chain) is a study of follicular helper T cells after annual influenza vaccination. Noted time point: 2015-2016 season, 7 days after influenza vaccination. Some clones are missing from TCRdb's copy, which holds only in-frame ones; the method was immunoSEQ multiplex PCR. The profile shows thousands of clones, 70% to 90% of them singletons. The V gene end was trimmed by 1 base and the J gene end by 5 bases; junction bases not matched to a gene: 8. The germline V gene has CDR1 SGHAT and CDR2 FQNNGV. The CDR3 totals 15 residues. This receptor was taken from an adult who received the influenza vaccine. The specimen was CXCR5+ CD38- circulating T follicular helper cells from blood, collected 7 days after influenza vaccination. Subset given: circulating Tfh, non-naive CD4+CXCR5+PD-1+ (ICOS+CD38+ or ICOS-CD38-). The genes are TRBV11-2 and TRBJ2-7; 7 bases are a match to TRBD1. CDR3 sequence reads: CASSLATGESNEQYF. The CDR3, as DNA: TGTGCCAGCAGCTTAGCTACAGGGGAGTCGAACGAGCAGTACTTC.